Each of the 28 T cell receptor beta chains below was sequenced from the same sample in a study of PD-1 blockade in classical Hodgkin lymphoma. Each patient experienced a relapse that followed autologous stem cell transplantation, and brentuximab vedotin exposure varied. Using immunoSEQ multiplex PCR, the repertoire was profiled, and TCRdb retains in-frame clones only, with some absent. The table records about 86,000 clones, about 88% of them present only once. Specimen: peripheral blood mononuclear cells (PBMCs), collected before the second cycle of nivolumab. The receptor source for this set is a human donor with classical Hodgkin lymphoma.

The gene calls are TRBV27 and TRBJ2-7, with TRBD1 identical over 9 bases. Germline CDR1 and CDR2: MNHEY and SMNVEV (reference sequence). V was clipped by 7 bases and J by 0 bases; unmatched bases: 7. The CDR3 consists of 15 residues. CDR3 amino acids: CASKPDRGDSYEQYF. In DNA form, the CDR3 reads TGTGCCAGCAAACCCGACAGGGGGGACTCCTACGAGCAGTACTTC.

This clone was counted between two and nine times. The V call is TRBV6-6, the J call TRBJ1-2; D is unclear. Trimming shortened V by 5 bases and J by 1 base, and 8 bases separated the two germline ends. This CDR3 spans 13 amino acids. In germline, CDR1 is MNHNY, CDR2 SVGAGI (reference sequence). The CDR3 sequence: CASSLGLNYGYTF. DNA for the CDR3: TGTGCCAGCAGTCTCGGGCTTAACTATGGCTACACCTTC.

V and J are TRBV18 and TRBJ2-1; D may correspond to TRBD1 or TRBD2 (5 bases each). Germline CDR1 reads KGHSH; CDR2 reads LQKENI. V lost 2 bases and J 5 bases, leaving 13 bases between the germline ends. The CDR3 sequence is 15 residues long. The CDR3 DNA sequence: TGTGCCAGCTCACCAACCGGGACCTCAAACAATGAGCAGTTCTTC. It yields the protein CASSPTGTSNNEQFF.

The chain uses TRBV9 and TRBJ2-7; either TRBD1 or TRBD2 may supply D (6 bases each). The CDR3 sequence is 16 residues long. Germline CDR1 and CDR2: SGDLS and YYNGEE. V gave up 0 bases and J gave up 3 bases, with 16 bases separating them. The CDR3, as DNA: TGTGCCAGCAGCGTAGGCGGACAGCTCGGGGGCTACGAGCAGTACTTC. This codes for CASSVGGQLGGYEQYF.

The chain employs TRBV5-1 and TRBJ2-5; perhaps TRBD2 as D (7 bases). Trimming stripped 2 bases from V and 2 bases from J, with 16 bases between. This CDR3 comprises 16 residues. CDR1 is SGHRS and CDR2 is YFSETQ in the germline V gene. The CDR3 loop reads CASSFETGGLQETQYF. Written as DNA, the CDR3 is TGCGCCAGCAGCTTTGAAACGGGGGGCCTACAAGAGACCCAGTACTTC.

This clone was observed once. This chain uses TRBV27 with TRBJ1-5; 7 bases line up with TRBD1. Trimming at V came to 6 bases and at J to 6 bases, leaving 5 bases not matched to a gene. Looked up from germline, CDR1 is MNHEY and CDR2 is SMNVEV (reference sequence). The CDR3 is made up of 13 amino acids. In nucleotides, the CDR3 is TGTGCCAGCAGCATACAGGGGACTCAGCCCCAGCATTTT. Amino acid sequence: CASSIQGTQPQHF.

The rearrangement uses TRBV12-5 and TRBJ2-2, with D unclear. There are 13 residues in the CDR3. Looked up from germline, CDR1 is LGHNT and CDR2 is FRNRAP. V lost 2 bases, J lost 4 bases, and 5 bases lay in between. The CDR3: CASGLSATGELFF. CDR3 sequence (DNA): TGTGCTAGTGGTTTGTCGGCCACCGGGGAGCTGTTTTTT. Full variable domain (remainder filled in from reference TRBV12-5 and TRBJ2-2): DARVTQTPRHKVTEMGQEVTMRCQPILGHNTVFWYRQTMMQGLELLAYFRNRAPLDDSGMPKDRFSAEMPDATLATLKIQPSEPRDSAVYFCASGLSATGELFFGEGSRLTVL.

J is TRBJ2-3 and V is TRBV4-1, with 7 bases that match TRBD2. Germline assignment: CDR1 MGHRA and CDR2 YSYEKL. The CDR3 extends over 16 amino acids. Unmatched junction bases numbered 7, after V lost 2 bases and J lost 2 bases. Here the CDR3 reads CASSQTFRDYTDTQYF. The DNA of the CDR3 is TGCGCCAGCAGCCAAACTTTCCGGGACTACACAGATACGCAGTATTTT.

The chain recombines TRBV6-5 with TRBJ2-1; D tentatively reads TRBD1 or TRBD2 (5 bases each). The CDR3 covers 16 residues. With 2 bases removed from V and 3 bases from J, the gap between germline ends came to 14 bases. The germline CDR1 and CDR2 sequences are MNHEY and SVGAGI. CDR3 region: CASSYVGANHYNEQFF. The CDR3 region has the DNA TGTGCCAGCAGTTACGTCGGGGCCAACCACTACAATGAGCAGTTCTTC.

The rearrangement joins TRBV4-1 to TRBJ1-1, with a weak D call TRBD1 (5 bases). This CDR3 is 17 amino acids long. The V end was cut by 4 bases, the J end by 0 bases, with 18 bases between. Germline-derived CDR1 and CDR2 are MGHRA and YSYEKL. The CDR3 spells CASSLSIWGTVNTEAFF. The CDR3, as DNA: TGCGCCAGCAGCCTTAGCATATGGGGCACAGTGAACACTGAAGCTTTCTTT.

The chain couples TRBV28 to TRBJ2-4; 8 bases agree with TRBD1. With 6 bases clipped from V and 2 bases from J, the junction kept 3 bases outside the gene matches. CDR1 and CDR2 (germline): MDHEN, SYDVKM. There are 14 residues in the CDR3. The CDR3 DNA is TGTGCCAGCAGGGCAGGGGGCTCCAAAAACATTCAGTACTTC. Translating it yields CASRAGGSKNIQYF.

This sequence joins TRBV6-5 and TRBJ2-5; 9 bases are a match to TRBD1. V shed 8 bases and J 5 bases; nucleotides not matched to a gene: 9. Germline CDR1 and CDR2: MNHEY and SVGAGI. The CDR3 runs 14 residues. The CDR3 here is CASHQGQGMETQYF. The CDR3 region has the DNA TGTGCCAGCCACCAGGGACAGGGTATGGAGACCCAGTACTTC.

This rearrangement joins TRBV7-2 to TRBJ2-1, with D hard to call. Germline V CDR1 and CDR2: SGHTA, FQGNSA. Trimming cost V 7 bases and J 6 bases, with 19 bases left between them. CDR3 length equals 15 residues. CDR3: CASNPSGIPLNEQFF. The CDR3 DNA reads as TGTGCCAGCAACCCCTCCGGCATACCACTCAATGAGCAGTTCTTC.

The chain couples TRBV28 to TRBJ2-7; 7 bases map to TRBD1. The CDR3 has 15 residues. Germline values: CDR1 MDHEN, CDR2 SYDVKM. V lost 6 bases to trimming and J lost 0 bases; unmatched junction nucleotides: 8. CDR3 protein: CASSGQEIFSYEQYF. CDR3 DNA sequence: TGTGCCAGCAGCGGACAGGAAATTTTCTCCTACGAGCAGTACTTC.

For this clone: The sample holds other DNA sequences that translate to the same CDR3. This chain joins TRBV28 and TRBJ2-7; 9 nucleotides align to TRBD1. This CDR3 region has 14 residues. The germline gives CDR1 MDHEN, CDR2 SYDVKM. V was clipped by 0 bases and J by 3 bases; unmatched bases: 0. The CDR3 is CASSLWDRGYEQYF. For the CDR3, the DNA is TGTGCCAGCAGTTTATGGGACAGGGGCTACGAGCAGTACTTC.

This chain uses TRBV7-2 with TRBJ1-4; D gene unclear. Germline CDR1 and CDR2: SGHTA and FQGNSA. The CDR3 extends over 14 amino acids. V was shortened by 1 base and J by 8 bases, with 11 bases between the two germline ends. This CDR3 reads CASSLDPRPEKLFF. In DNA, the CDR3 is TGTGCCAGCAGCTTAGATCCGCGGCCAGAAAAACTGTTTTTT.

This clone was recorded only once. The CDR3 DNA is TGTGCCAGCAGTTTAATGAAATGGAATGAGCAGTTCTTC. It is translated as CASSLMKWNEQFF. The J gene is TRBJ2-1, the V gene TRBV28; no clear D. This CDR3 has 13 amino acids. The V end lost 2 bases, the J end lost 7 bases, and 9 bases lay between the germline ends. Germline CDR1 reads MDHEN; CDR2 reads SYDVKM.

The chain joins TRBV7-9 to TRBJ2-7; D gene uncertain. The V end was cut by 2 bases, the J end by 2 bases, with 10 bases between. The V gene's germline CDR1 is SEHNR and CDR2 FQNEAQ (reference sequence). The CDR3 is 14 residues long. CDR3: CASSLTRIPYEQYF. The CDR3 DNA sequence: TGTGCCAGCAGCTTAACCAGGATCCCCTACGAGCAGTACTTC.

This chain's CDR3 is CASSVLAGTAHGYTF. The CDR3 DNA follows: TGTGCCAGCAGCGTACTCGCCGGGACCGCCCATGGCTACACCTTC. The chain recombines TRBV9 with TRBJ1-2; weak D call: TRBD1 (5 bases). CDR3 length equals 15 residues. In germline, CDR1 is SGDLS, CDR2 YYNGEE. Between the trimmed V and J ends, which lost 1 base and 6 bases, there was a span of 16 bases.

CDR3: CASSLGSGLGYEQYF. The CDR3, as DNA: TGTGCCAGCAGCTTGGGCTCCGGTCTAGGTTACGAGCAGTACTTC. The chain uses TRBV5-4 and TRBJ2-7; D ambiguous. This CDR3 has 15 amino acids. Germline CDR1 and CDR2: SGHNT and YYREEE (reference sequence). Trimming took off 0 bases at V and 4 bases at J, with 14 bases between the two ends.

This clone appeared once. The chain carries TRBV5-1 and TRBJ2-2; D gene uncertain. The CDR3 spans 14 residues. CDR1 SGHRS and CDR2 YFSETQ come from the germline V gene. V lost 1 base, J lost 1 base, and 5 bases lay in between. The CDR3 sequence is CASSLYLNTGELFF. The DNA of the CDR3 is TGCGCCAGCAGCTTGTATCTGAACACCGGGGAGCTGTTTTTT.

About this clone itself: A read error may produce the germline difference seen at one junction end. The rearrangement joins TRBV19 to TRBJ2-5; D is perhaps TRBD1 (6 bases). CDR1 is LNHDA, CDR2 SQIVND, per germline (reference sequence). The CDR3 is made up of 13 amino acids. CDR3 protein: CASSKTGQGTQYF. Written as DNA, the CDR3 is TGTGCCAGTAGTAAAACAGGGCAAGGGACCCAGTACTTC. The full variable domain, completed using reference TRBV19 and TRBJ2-5, is DGGITQSPKYLFRKEGQNVTLSCEQNLNHDAMYWYRQDPGQGLRLIYYSQIVNDFQKGDIAEGYSVSREKKESFPLTVTSAQKNPTAFYLCASSKTGQGTQYFGPGTRLLVL.

V and J are TRBV14 and TRBJ2-4; 9 bases align to TRBD2. The junction had 9 bases not matched to a gene; V was cut back by 2 bases and J by 7 bases. In germline, CDR1 is SGHDN, CDR2 FVKESK. This CDR3 region has 16 residues. CDR3 residues: CASSQRIAGVRNIQYF. CDR3 in DNA: TGTGCCAGCAGCCAAAGAATAGCGGGGGTCAGGAACATTCAGTACTTC.

J is TRBJ2-7 and V is TRBV10-3; D may match TRBD1 or TRBD2 (5 bases each). This CDR3 region has 11 residues. Trimming cost V 10 bases and J 3 bases, with 10 bases left between them. CDR1 is ENHRY, CDR2 SYGVKD, per germline. In DNA, the CDR3 is TGTGCCACCAGGGACGGCTACGAGCAGTACTTC. It encodes CATRDGYEQYF.

This chain uses TRBV6-5 with TRBJ1-5; D gene uncertain. Germline CDR1 and CDR2: MNHEY and SVGAGI. The ends were cut back, 5 bases at V and 5 bases at J, with 10 bases in the middle. The CDR3 consists of 13 residues. The CDR3 region is CASSEAEDQPQHF. The CDR3 nucleotides read TGTGCCAGCAGTGAAGCAGAGGATCAGCCCCAGCATTTT.

In nucleotides, the CDR3 is TGCGCCAGCAGCTTGGGGGACAGTTTAGATGAAAAACTGTTTTTT. Translating gives CASSLGDSLDEKLFF. The gene calls are TRBV5-1 and TRBJ1-4, with 7 bases that match TRBD1. CDR1 SGHRS and CDR2 YFSETQ come from the germline V gene. This CDR3 has 15 residues. V lost 0 bases to trimming and J lost 6 bases; unmatched junction nucleotides: 5.

The rearrangement joins TRBV28 to TRBJ1-4; the match to TRBD1 covers 8 bases. This CDR3 region has 15 residues. The V segment lost 6 bases and the J segment 6 bases; nucleotides outside the gene matches: 9. CDR1 and CDR2 (germline): MDHEN, SYDVKM. The CDR3 bases are TGTGCCAGCAGAACACCGGGACAGGACTATGAAAAACTGTTTTTT. Amino acid sequence: CASRTPGQDYEKLFF.

The rearrangement uses TRBV7-9 and TRBJ2-7; 9 bases align to TRBD1. J lost 3 bases, V lost 5 bases, and 11 bases had no gene match. Looked up from germline, CDR1 is SEHNR and CDR2 is FQNEAQ (reference sequence). This CDR3 has 16 residues. The CDR3 sequence: CASSRLLGQGDYEQYF. The CDR3 DNA reads TGTGCCAGCAGCAGACTGCTGGGACAGGGAGACTACGAGCAGTACTTC.